A selection of T cell receptor beta chains follows, all from one sample in a study of cytomegalovirus exposure and HLA in healthy donors. TCRdb keeps only in-frame clones here, not all; method: immunoSEQ multiplex PCR. The table records approximately 150,000 clones, approximately 80% of them present only once. The material sequenced was PBMCs. The source of these receptors is a middle-aged man in good health and CMV-seronegative. The CDR3 runs from the conserved cysteine through the conserved F or W. A D gene is named only where the DNA matches it firmly.

j_call d_call v_call cdr3_aa
TRBJ2-1 . TRBV9 CASSVATSSYNEQFF
TRBJ2-7 . TRBV5-1 CASSPEGGFYEQYF
TRBJ2-3 . TRBV21-1 CASSPLQRGGRTDTQYF
TRBJ1-1 . TRBV6-1 CASSVLGAEAFF
TRBJ2-1 . TRBV28 CASSLPTGLPAPYNEQFF
TRBJ2-7 . TRBV7-2 CASSPPGGYEQYF
TRBJ2-7 TRBD2 TRBV7-6 CASSLDPPAGVRTYEQYF
TRBJ2-7 . TRBV4-1 CASSQDTATYEQYF
TRBJ1-5 TRBD1 TRBV7-9 CASSRTGGNQPQHF
TRBJ2-1 TRBD1 TRBV9 CASSVAAGGHNEQFF
TRBJ2-5 . TRBV11-1 CASSLDRKETQYF
TRBJ2-7 . TRBV27 CASSLRKTLSSYEQYF
TRBJ2-4 TRBD1 TRBV30 CAWSVQGAKNSQYF